These 17 T cell receptor beta chains share one sample of origin, sequenced in a study of blood T cells in healthy people across ages. PCR was performed a second time for about 7 to 12 cycles using a sample-barcoded 5' primer and a J-beta primer mix. MiXCR was run by TCRdb on the 5' RACE reads, yielding one entry per CDR3 protein. The data show some 1.5 million distinct CDR3 sequences, with approximately 43% seen just once and 4% held by the top ten. Sequencing input: blood. These receptors all stem from a woman between 18 and 29 years old in good health.

The chain recombines TRBV28 with TRBJ1-6; D is unresolved. Germline V CDR1 and CDR2: MDHEN, SYDVKM. The CDR3 sequence is 13 residues long. Trimming pared 6 bases from V and 5 bases from J, leaving 8 bases between. CDR3 DNA sequence: TGTGCCAGCAGCGACGGGGATAATTCACCCCTCCACTTT. Its protein is CASSDGDNSPLHF.

The chain carries TRBV18 and TRBJ2-1; D possibly corresponds to TRBD2 (5 bases). The germline gives CDR1 KGHSH, CDR2 LQKENI. V gave up 1 base and J gave up 8 bases, with 15 bases separating them. The CDR3 consists of 15 residues. CDR3 region: CASSPRPPSRDEQFF. The CDR3 DNA reads TGTGCCAGCTCACCACGGCCCCCCTCGAGGGATGAGCAGTTCTTC.

The chain combines TRBV5-1 with TRBJ2-6; D is undetermined. Trimming took off 6 bases at V and 2 bases at J, with 9 bases between the two ends. The CDR3 spans 14 residues. CDR1 is SGHRS and CDR2 is YFSETQ in the germline V gene. CDR3 protein: CASTQFPGANVLTF. Here the CDR3 DNA reads TGCGCCAGCACCCAGTTCCCTGGGGCCAACGTCCTGACTTTC.

This clonotype appeared a few times. The chain recombines TRBV9 with TRBJ2-1; TRBD1 or TRBD2 may be the D gene (5 bases each). Trimming took 0 bases from V and 5 from J, leaving 12 bases between them. Germline values: CDR1 SGDLS, CDR2 YYNGEE. The CDR3 extends over 15 amino acids. This CDR3 reads CASSVGGRGHNEQFF. The CDR3 DNA sequence: TGTGCCAGCAGCGTAGGGGGGAGAGGCCACAATGAGCAGTTCTTC.

Only a few counts were recorded for this clonotype. This chain links TRBV7-2 with TRBJ2-1; possible D gene TRBD2, 6 bases. The CDR3 has 15 residues. V was cut by 4 bases and J by 5 bases, with 15 bases left in between. Germline values: CDR1 SGHTA, CDR2 FQGNSA. CDR3 region: CASSWVAVGDNEQFF. The CDR3 nucleotides are TGTGCCAGCAGCTGGGTAGCGGTGGGAGACAATGAGCAGTTCTTC.

About this clonotype itself: The junction does not match germline at one end; this may be a read error. Here the CDR3 reads CVSSESRLREGEQYF. The CDR3, as DNA: TGTGTCAGCAGTGAATCCCGTCTGCGGGAGGGCGAGCAGTACTTC. The V gene is TRBV25-1, the J gene TRBJ2-7; the match to TRBD2 covers 9 bases. Germline lookup yields CDR1 MGHDK and CDR2 SYGVNS. The CDR3 totals 15 residues.

V is TRBV2 and J is TRBJ2-1; no clear D gene. The length of the CDR3 is 16 residues. Per germline, CDR1 SNHLY and CDR2 FYNNEI. Trimming pared 4 bases from V and 0 bases from J, leaving 13 bases between. The CDR3 DNA sequence: TGTGCCAGCAGTGTCTCGGATCGGAGCTCCTACAATGAGCAGTTCTTC. Protein product: CASSVSDRSSYNEQFF.

The chain carries TRBV5-6 and TRBJ2-1; TRBD2 aligns across 7 bases. The V and J ends lost 4 bases and 2 bases, in that order; junction bases with no gene match: 6. The CDR3 sequence is 15 residues long. CDR1 and CDR2 (germline): SGHDT, YYEEEE. DNA for the CDR3: TGTGCCAGCAGCACGAGCGGGAACGCCTACAATGAGCAGTTCTTC. This translates into CASSTSGNAYNEQFF.

The gene calls are TRBV6-5 and TRBJ2-1, with D maybe TRBD2 (6 bases). This CDR3 has 15 amino acids. CDR1 MNHEY and CDR2 SVGAGI come from the germline V gene. The germline V and J ends were trimmed by 7 bases and 0 bases, with 13 bases remaining between them. The CDR3 DNA follows: TGTGCCAGCACCGCGGGACCAACCTCCTACAATGAGCAGTTCTTC. Translating gives CASTAGPTSYNEQFF.

This clonotype was counted only a few times. Here the CDR3 reads CSARDMPGSPLHF. CDR3 bases: TGCAGTGCTAGGGACATGCCGGGTTCACCCCTCCACTTT. This chain uses TRBV20-1 with TRBJ1-6; TRBD1 might be the D (5 bases). This CDR3 region has 13 residues. In germline, CDR1 is DFQATT, CDR2 SNEGSKA (reference sequence). V lost 3 bases and J lost 9, with 12 bases in between.

A few counts support this clonotype. The chain couples TRBV15 to TRBJ1-3, with D unclear. From germline, CDR1 is LNHNV and CDR2 YYDKDF (reference sequence). This CDR3 region has 17 residues. Trimming removed 2 bases from V and 4 bases from J, with 18 bases in between. CDR3 protein: CATSRKSRKGAGNTIYF. DNA for the CDR3: TGTGCCACCAGCAGAAAGAGCCGGAAGGGAGCAGGAAACACCATATATTTT.

Only a few counts were recorded for this clonotype. The V gene is TRBV28, the J gene TRBJ2-1, with 10 bases fitting TRBD2. Germline V gives CDR1 MDHEN, CDR2 SYDVKM. The CDR3 is made up of 16 amino acids. J was trimmed by 4 bases and V by 4 bases; bases with no gene match: 7. The DNA of the CDR3 is TGTGCCAGCAGTTCGCCAGCTAGCGGGAGTTACAATGAGCAGTTCTTC. Its translation: CASSSPASGSYNEQFF.

Notes on this clonotype: Sequence at one end of the junction differs from germline and may be a read error. This sequence joins TRBV14 and TRBJ2-1; 7 bases are shared with TRBD2. CDR3 size: 13 residues. The germline V gene encodes CDR1 SGHDN and CDR2 FVKESK. CDR3 coding DNA: TGTGTCAGCAGCCAAGACCTAGCGGATGAGCAGTTCTTC. Translating gives CVSSQDLADEQFF.

The chain employs TRBV28 and TRBJ1-6, with 8 bases aligning to TRBD1. V trimming: 8 bases; J trimming: 7 bases; junction bases outside the gene matches: 7. The CDR3 consists of 14 residues. Germline CDR1 MDHEN, CDR2 SYDVKM. Here the CDR3 reads CASRSTGGNSPLHF. DNA for the CDR3: TGTGCCAGCCGCTCCACAGGGGGGAATTCACCCCTCCACTTT.

This chain links TRBV10-3 with TRBJ2-1, with 12 bases matching TRBD2. The trim removed 9 bases at V and 2 bases at J, leaving 2 bases unmatched. There are 14 residues in the CDR3. Per the germline V gene, CDR1 is ENHRY and CDR2 is SYGVKD. In nucleotides, the CDR3 is TGTGCCATTAGACTAGCGGGAGCCTACAATGAGCAGTTCTTC. Translated, it gives CAIRLAGAYNEQFF.

The chain recombines TRBV18 with TRBJ2-7, with TRBD1 matching over 12 bases. Germline lookup yields CDR1 KGHSH and CDR2 LQKENI. The CDR3 has 15 residues. The junction had 4 bases not matched to a gene; V was cut back by 3 bases and J by 4 bases. CDR3 DNA sequence: TGTGCCAGCTCACCGGGACAGGGGGCGCAGTACGAGCAGTACTTC. Residues: CASSPGQGAQYEQYF.

In this sample, this clonotype turned up many times. The CDR3 region has the DNA TGTGCCAGCAGCCACTCCGTAAATGAGCAGTTCTTC. As protein: CASSHSVNEQFF. The rearrangement uses TRBV7-9 and TRBJ2-1; D is undetermined. The CDR3 has 12 amino acids. V was pared by 5 bases and J by 7 bases, with 9 bases between. CDR1 is SEHNR and CDR2 is FQNEAQ in the germline V gene (reference sequence).